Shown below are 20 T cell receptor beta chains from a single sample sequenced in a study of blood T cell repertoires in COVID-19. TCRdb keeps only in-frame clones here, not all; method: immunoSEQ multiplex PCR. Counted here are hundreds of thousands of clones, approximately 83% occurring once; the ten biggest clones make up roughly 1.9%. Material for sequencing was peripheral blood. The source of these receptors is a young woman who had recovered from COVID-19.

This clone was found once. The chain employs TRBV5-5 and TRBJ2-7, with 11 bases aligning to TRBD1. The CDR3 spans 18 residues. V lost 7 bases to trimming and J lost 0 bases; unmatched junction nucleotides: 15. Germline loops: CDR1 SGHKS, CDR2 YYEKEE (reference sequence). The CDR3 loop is CASVPGQGVVPSSYEQYF. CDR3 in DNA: TGTGCCAGCGTACCGGGACAGGGGGTGGTACCGAGCTCCTACGAGCAGTACTTC.

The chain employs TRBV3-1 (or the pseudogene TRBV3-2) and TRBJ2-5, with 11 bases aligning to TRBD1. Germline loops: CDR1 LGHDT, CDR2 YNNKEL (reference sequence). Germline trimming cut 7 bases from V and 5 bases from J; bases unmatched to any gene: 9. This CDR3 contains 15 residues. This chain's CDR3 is CASNLDRGRRETQYF. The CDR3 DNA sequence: TGTGCCAGCAACTTGGACAGGGGGCGCCGGGAGACCCAGTACTTC.

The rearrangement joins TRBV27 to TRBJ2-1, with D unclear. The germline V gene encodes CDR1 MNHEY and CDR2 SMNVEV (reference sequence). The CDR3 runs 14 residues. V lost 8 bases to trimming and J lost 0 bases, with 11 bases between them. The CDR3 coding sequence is TGTGCCAGCCTCTCTTCTAGCTCCTACAATGAGCAGTTCTTC. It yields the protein CASLSSSSYNEQFF.

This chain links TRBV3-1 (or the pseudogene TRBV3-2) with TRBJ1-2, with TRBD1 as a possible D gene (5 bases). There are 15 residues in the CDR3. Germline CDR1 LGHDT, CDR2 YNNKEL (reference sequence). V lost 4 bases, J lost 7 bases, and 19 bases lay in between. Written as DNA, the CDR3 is TGTGCCAGCAGCCTTGGCACCGGGACTAATCGTGGCTACACCTTC. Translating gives CASSLGTGTNRGYTF.

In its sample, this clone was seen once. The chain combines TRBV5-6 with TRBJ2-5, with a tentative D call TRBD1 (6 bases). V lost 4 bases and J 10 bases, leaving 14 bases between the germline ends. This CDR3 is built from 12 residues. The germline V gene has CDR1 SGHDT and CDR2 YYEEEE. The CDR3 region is CASSQGPQGQYF. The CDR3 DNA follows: TGTGCCAGCAGCCAGGGGCCCCAGGGCCAGTACTTC.

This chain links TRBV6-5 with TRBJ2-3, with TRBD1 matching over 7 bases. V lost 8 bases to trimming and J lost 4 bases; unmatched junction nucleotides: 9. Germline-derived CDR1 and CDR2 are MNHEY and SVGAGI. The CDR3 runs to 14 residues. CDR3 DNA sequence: TGTGCCAGCGGGGCTGGGACAGCCTCAGATACGCAGTATTTT. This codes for CASGAGTASDTQYF.

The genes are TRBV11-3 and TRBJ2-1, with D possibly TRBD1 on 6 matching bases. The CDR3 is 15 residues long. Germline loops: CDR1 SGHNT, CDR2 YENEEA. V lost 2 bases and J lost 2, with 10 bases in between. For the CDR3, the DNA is TGTGCCAGCAGCTTAAGGTCAGGGGCCTACAATGAGCAGTTCTTC. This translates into CASSLRSGAYNEQFF.

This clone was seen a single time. The chain's CDR3 is CASSAQWGGETEAFF. The CDR3 DNA follows: TGTGCCAGCAGCGCCCAGTGGGGAGGAGAAACTGAAGCTTTCTTT. The J gene is TRBJ1-1, the V gene TRBV7-9; D uncertain. The length of the CDR3 is 15 residues. Trimming took off 5 bases at V and 5 bases at J, with 18 bases between the two ends. Germline V gene lookup returns CDR1 SEHNR and CDR2 FQNEAQ (reference sequence). The whole variable domain, filled in from reference TRBV7-9 and TRBJ1-1, reads DTGVSQNPRHKITKRGQNVTFRCDPISEHNRLYWYRQTLGQGPEFLTYFQNEAQLEKSRLLSDRFSAERPKGSFSTLEIQRTEQGDSAMYLCASSAQWGGETEAFFGQGTRLTVV.

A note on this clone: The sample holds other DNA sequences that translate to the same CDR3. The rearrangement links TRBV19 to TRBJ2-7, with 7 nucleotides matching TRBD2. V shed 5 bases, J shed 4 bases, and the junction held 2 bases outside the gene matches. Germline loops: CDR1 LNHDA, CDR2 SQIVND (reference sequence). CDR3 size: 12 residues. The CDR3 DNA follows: TGTGCCAGTAGTCCTAGCGGATACGAGCAGTACTTC. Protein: CASSPSGYEQYF.

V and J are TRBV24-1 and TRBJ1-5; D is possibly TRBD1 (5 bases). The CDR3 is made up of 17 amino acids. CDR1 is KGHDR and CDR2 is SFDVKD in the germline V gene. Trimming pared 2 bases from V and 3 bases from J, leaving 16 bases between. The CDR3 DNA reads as TGTGCCACCAGTGATTCGGGGGGGGGTCGACACAATCAGCCCCAGCATTTT. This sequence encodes CATSDSGGGRHNQPQHF.

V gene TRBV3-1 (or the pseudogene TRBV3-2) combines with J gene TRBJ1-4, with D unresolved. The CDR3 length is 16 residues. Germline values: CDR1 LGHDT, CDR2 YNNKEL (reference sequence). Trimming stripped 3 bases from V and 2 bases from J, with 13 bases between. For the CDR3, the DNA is TGTGCCAGCAGCCACGAGACGAGGCCCACTAATGAAAAACTGTTTTTT. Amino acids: CASSHETRPTNEKLFF.

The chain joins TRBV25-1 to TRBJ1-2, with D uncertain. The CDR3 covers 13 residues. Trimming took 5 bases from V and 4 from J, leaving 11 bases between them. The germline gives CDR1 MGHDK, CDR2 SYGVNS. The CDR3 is CASSPPLGYGYTF. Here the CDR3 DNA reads TGTGCCAGCAGTCCTCCGCTAGGCTATGGCTACACCTTC.

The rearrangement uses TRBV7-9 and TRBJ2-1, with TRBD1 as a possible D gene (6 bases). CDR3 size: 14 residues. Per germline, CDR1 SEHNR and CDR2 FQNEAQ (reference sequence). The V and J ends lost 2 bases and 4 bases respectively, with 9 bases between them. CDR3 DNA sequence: TGTGCCAGCAGCTTAACGGACAGTTACAATGAGCAGTTCTTC. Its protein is CASSLTDSYNEQFF.

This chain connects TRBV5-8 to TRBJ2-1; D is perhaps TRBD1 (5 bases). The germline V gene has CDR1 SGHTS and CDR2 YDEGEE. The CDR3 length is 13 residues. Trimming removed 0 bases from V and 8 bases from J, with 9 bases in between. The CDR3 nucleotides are TGTGCCAGCAGCTTGGTAGGGGTCCATGAGCAGTTCTTC. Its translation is CASSLVGVHEQFF. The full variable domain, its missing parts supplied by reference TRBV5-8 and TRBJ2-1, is EAGVTQSPTHLIKTRGQQATLRCSPISGHTSVYWYQQALGLGLQFLLWYDEGEERNRGNFPPRFSGRQFPNYSSELNVNALELEDSALYLCASSLVGVHEQFFGPGTRLTVL.

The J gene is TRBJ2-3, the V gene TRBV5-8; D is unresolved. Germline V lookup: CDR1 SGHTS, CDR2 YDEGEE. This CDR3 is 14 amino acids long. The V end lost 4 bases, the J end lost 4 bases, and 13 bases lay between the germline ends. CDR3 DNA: TGTGCCAGCAGCACTACCTTCCGGCCAGATACGCAGTATTTT. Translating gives CASSTTFRPDTQYF.

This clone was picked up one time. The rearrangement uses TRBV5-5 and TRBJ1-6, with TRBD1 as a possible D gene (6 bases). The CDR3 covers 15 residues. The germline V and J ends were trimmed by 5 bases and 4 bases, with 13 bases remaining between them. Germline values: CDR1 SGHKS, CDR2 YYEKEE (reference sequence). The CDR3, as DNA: TGTGCCAGCAGGGAACCGGGACATTATAATTCACCCCTCCACTTT. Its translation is CASREPGHYNSPLHF.

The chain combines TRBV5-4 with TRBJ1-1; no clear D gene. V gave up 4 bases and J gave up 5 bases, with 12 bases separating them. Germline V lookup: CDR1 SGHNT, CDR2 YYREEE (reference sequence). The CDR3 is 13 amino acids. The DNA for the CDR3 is TGTGCCAGCAGCCGGAACGGCGGGACTGAAGCTTTCTTT. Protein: CASSRNGGTEAFF. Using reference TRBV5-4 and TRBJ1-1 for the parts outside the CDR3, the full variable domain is ETGVTQSPTHLIKTRGQQVTLRCSSQSGHNTVSWYQQALGQGPQFIFQYYREEENGRGNFPPRFSGLQFPNYSSELNVNALELDDSALYLCASSRNGGTEAFFGQGTRLTVV.

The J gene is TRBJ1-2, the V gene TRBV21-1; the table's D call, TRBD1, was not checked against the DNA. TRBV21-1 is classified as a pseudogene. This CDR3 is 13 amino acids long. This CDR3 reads CASSIRGTGGYTF. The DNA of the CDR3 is TGTGCCAGCAGCATAAGGGGCACAGGGGGCTACACCTTC.

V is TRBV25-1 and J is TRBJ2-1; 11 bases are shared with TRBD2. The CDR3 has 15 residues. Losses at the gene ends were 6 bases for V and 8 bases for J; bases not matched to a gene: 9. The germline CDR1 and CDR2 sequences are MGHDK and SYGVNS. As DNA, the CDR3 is TGTGCCAGCAGGTCCCCGACTAGCGGGAAACATGAGCAGTTCTTC. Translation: CASRSPTSGKHEQFF.

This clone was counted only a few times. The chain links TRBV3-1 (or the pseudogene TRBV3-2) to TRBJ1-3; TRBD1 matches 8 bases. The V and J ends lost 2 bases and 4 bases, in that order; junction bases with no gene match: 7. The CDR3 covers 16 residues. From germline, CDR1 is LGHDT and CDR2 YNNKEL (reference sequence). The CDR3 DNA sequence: TGTGCCAGCAGCCAACAGGGGGCTAATGACGGAAACACCATATATTTT. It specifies CASSQQGANDGNTIYF.